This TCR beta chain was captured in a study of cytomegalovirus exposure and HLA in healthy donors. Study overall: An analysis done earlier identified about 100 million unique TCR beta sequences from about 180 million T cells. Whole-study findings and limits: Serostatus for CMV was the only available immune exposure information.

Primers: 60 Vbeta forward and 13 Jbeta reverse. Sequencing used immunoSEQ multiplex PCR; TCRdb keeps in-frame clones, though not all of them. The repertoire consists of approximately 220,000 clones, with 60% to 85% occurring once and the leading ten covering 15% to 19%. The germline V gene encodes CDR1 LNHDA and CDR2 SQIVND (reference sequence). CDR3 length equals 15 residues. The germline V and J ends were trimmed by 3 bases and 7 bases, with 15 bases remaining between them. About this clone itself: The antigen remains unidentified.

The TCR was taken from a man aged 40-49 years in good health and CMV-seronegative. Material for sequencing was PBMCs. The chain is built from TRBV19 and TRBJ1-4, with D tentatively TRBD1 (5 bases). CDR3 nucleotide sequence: TGTGCCAGTAGTATGGGCAGGGCTCAGGTTGAAAAACTGTTTTTT. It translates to CASSMGRAQVEKLFF.